The clone carrying this T cell receptor beta chain has ten or more counts. Unique molecular identifiers featured in how the TCRbeta library was prepared. Using its own MiXCR run on the PCR reads, TCRdb lists one record per CDR3 protein. The sample includes some 200,000 distinct CDR3 sequences, around 8.9% seen only once; the top ten take about 4.9%. This CDR3 spans 16 amino acids. Unmatched junction bases numbered 12, after V lost 5 bases and J lost 6 bases. This record comes from a study of T-cell reconstitution after alpha-beta-depleted transplantation in children. Here the sequenced sample was PBMCs from the stem cell graft donor, taken from the stem cell graft. This clonotype was sampled from a human donor who donated a stem cell graft to a child with SCID. This rearrangement joins TRBV12-3 or TRBV12-4 to TRBJ2-2, with 7 positions matching TRBD1. The CDR3 region is CASSDPSTQGAGELFF. The DNA of the CDR3 is TGTGCCAGCAGTGACCCGAGTACCCAGGGGGCCGGGGAGCTGTTTTTT.